The 6 T cell receptor beta chains presented below share a single source sample, sequenced in a study of early T cells in non-severe SARS-CoV-2 infection. Each CDR3 protein is one row after TCRdb ran MiXCR on the 5' RACE reads. The sample holds tens of thousands of distinct CDR3 sequences; around 8% are singletons and the top ten take roughly 4%. The source material was whole blood. These receptors all stem from an adult who was a healthcare worker with PCR-confirmed SARS-CoV-2 infection or an uninfected control (not recorded which).

This clonotype was found once. The chain employs TRBV9 and TRBJ1-6; 12 bases are a match to TRBD1. The V and J ends lost 5 bases and 10 bases, in that order; junction bases with no gene match: 1. Looked up from germline, CDR1 is SGDLS and CDR2 is YYNGEE. The CDR3 is 13 residues long. Here the CDR3 reads CASRGQGASPLHF. As DNA, the CDR3 is TGTGCCAGCAGGGGACAGGGGGCCTCACCCCTCCACTTT.

This clonotype came up a few times. J is TRBJ2-1 and V is TRBV20-1, with 11 bases identical to TRBD2. J lost 9 bases, V lost 5 bases, and 9 bases had no gene match. The length of the CDR3 is 14 residues. Looked up from germline, CDR1 is DFQATT and CDR2 is SNEGSKA (reference sequence). CDR3 protein: CSADRSGRAGEQFF. The CDR3 nucleotides read TGCAGTGCTGATCGTAGCGGGAGGGCCGGTGAGCAGTTCTTC.

Only a few counts were recorded for this clonotype. This chain joins TRBV7-6 and TRBJ2-3, with TRBD2 identical over 12 bases. V shed 7 bases, J shed 4 bases, and the junction held 6 bases outside the gene matches. CDR3 length: 15 amino acids. Germline loops: CDR1 SGHVS, CDR2 FNYEAQ. CDR3 in DNA: TGTGCCAGCATGCGACTAGCGGGGGCTTCAGATACGCAGTATTTT. Translated: CASMRLAGASDTQYF.

This clonotype was seen many times. The CDR3 loop is CSAMGPSYNEQFF. The CDR3 DNA sequence: TGCAGTGCCATGGGTCCTTCCTACAATGAGCAGTTCTTC. The chain has TRBV20-1 and TRBJ2-1, with D uncertain. Trimming cost V 6 bases and J 1 base, with 10 bases left between them. CDR3 size: 13 residues. Per germline, CDR1 DFQATT and CDR2 SNEGSKA (reference sequence).

The chain recombines TRBV27 with TRBJ2-7; 10 bases fit TRBD2. This CDR3 has 15 residues. V lost 4 bases to trimming and J lost 4 bases; unmatched junction nucleotides: 7. In germline, CDR1 is MNHEY, CDR2 SMNVEV (reference sequence). The CDR3 here is CASSSGSGRTYEQYF. The CDR3 DNA follows: TGTGCCAGCAGTTCGGGTAGCGGGAGGACTTACGAGCAGTACTTC.

This clonotype turned up a few times. The chain joins TRBV29-1 to TRBJ1-2, with a possible D match to TRBD1 (5 bases). V was pared by 2 bases and J by 8 bases, with 21 bases between. Germline CDR1 is SQVTM and CDR2 is ANQGSEA. This CDR3 is 15 amino acids long. The CDR3 sequence: CSVERGFSGSGGYTF. For the CDR3, the DNA is TGCAGCGTTGAACGGGGCTTTTCTGGCAGCGGAGGCTACACCTTC.